This paragraph reports one T cell receptor beta chain. Antigen specificity is unknown. This sample was taken from a study of cytomegalovirus exposure and HLA in healthy donors. For the study at large: About 80 million unique TCRs from HLA-typed donors were held in an early data release. Of fewer than 450 genotyped donors, about 81% clustered with self-reported Caucasian donors. General study findings and limits: The study carried out a later analysis of TCR beta sequences. It associated some 17,000 of them with specific HLA alleles at a false discovery rate of 0.05. According to reports, the classifier identified cytomegalovirus status with high specificity and sensitivity.

The CDR3 runs to 11 residues. Germline lookup yields CDR1 DFQATT and CDR2 SNEGSKA (reference sequence). V dropped 3 bases and J dropped 1 base, with 4 bases sitting between them. The PCR ran on 60 Vbeta and 13 Jbeta primers. The repertoire was sequenced with immunoSEQ multiplex PCR; TCRdb's copy has only in-frame clones and lacks some. Here the sample table reports roughly 43,000 clones. The sequenced sample consisted of PBMCs. The rearrangement links TRBV20-1 to TRBJ2-7; D ambiguous. The source of this sequence is a woman between 35 and 50 years old in good health and CMV-seronegative. Here the CDR3 DNA reads TGCAGTGCTAGCCGGTCCTACGAGCAGTACTTC. Translated, it gives CSASRSYEQYF.